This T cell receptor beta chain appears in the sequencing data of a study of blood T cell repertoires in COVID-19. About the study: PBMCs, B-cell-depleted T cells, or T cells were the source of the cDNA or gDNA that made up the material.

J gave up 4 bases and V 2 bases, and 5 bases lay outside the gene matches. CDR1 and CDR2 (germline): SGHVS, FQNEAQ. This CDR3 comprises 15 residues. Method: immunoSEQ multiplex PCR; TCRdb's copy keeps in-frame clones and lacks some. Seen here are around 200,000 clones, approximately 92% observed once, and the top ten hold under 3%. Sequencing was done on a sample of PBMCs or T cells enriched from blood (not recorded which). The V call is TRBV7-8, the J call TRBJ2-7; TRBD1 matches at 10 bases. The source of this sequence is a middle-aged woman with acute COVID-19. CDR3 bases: TGTGCCAGCAGCTTACGCCGGGACAGGGGTTACGAGCAGTACTTC. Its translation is CASSLRRDRGYEQYF.